The 20 T cell receptor beta chains below come from one sample, sequenced in a study of response to subunit inactivated influenza vaccine. TCRdb processed the RT-PCR reads anew with MiXCR; each CDR3 protein has one entry. The sample has 500,000 to 600,000 distinct CDR3 sequences, about 10% seen once. The same data also went into a second study, on T cells expressing NK-cell markers. As that study records: UMIs were included in TCR beta cDNA generated by 5'RACE template switching.

Sequenced here: PBMCs from blood, sampled on the day of vaccination. These receptors all stem from a man aged 50-59 years who received an inactivated influenza vaccine.

This clonotype was counted a few times. The CDR3 DNA is TGCGCCAGCAGCTTGGTCAAAGTCCGGGGACAGGCGACCTCCTACGAGCAGTACTTC. Translated, it gives CASSLVKVRGQATSYEQYF. The rearrangement links TRBV5-1 to TRBJ2-7; TRBD1 agrees at 8 bases. Germline-derived CDR1 and CDR2 are SGHRS and YFSETQ. V lost 0 bases, J lost 0 bases, and 14 bases stayed unmatched. The CDR3 consists of 19 residues.

The chain links TRBV4-1 to TRBJ2-2, with 8 bases matching TRBD2. The germline V gene encodes CDR1 MGHRA and CDR2 YSYEKL. There are 17 residues in the CDR3. V was pared by 0 bases and J by 6 bases, with 9 bases of the junction left unmatched. For the CDR3, the DNA is TGCGCCAGCAGCCAAGATCGAAAAGCGGGAGTCTCCGGGGAGCTGTTTTTT. Protein product: CASSQDRKAGVSGELFF.

This clonotype showed up many times. This chain connects TRBV11-1 to TRBJ2-2, with 12 bases that match TRBD2. J lost 5 bases, V lost 1 base, and 8 bases had no gene match. From germline, CDR1 is SGHAT and CDR2 FQDESV (reference sequence). The CDR3 covers 18 residues. The CDR3 loop reads CASSLVVGLAGPTGELFF. The CDR3 coding sequence is TGTGCCAGCAGCTTAGTCGTCGGACTAGCGGGACCTACCGGGGAGCTGTTTTTT. Full variable domain (remainder filled in from reference TRBV11-1 and TRBJ2-2): EAEVAQSPRYKITEKSQAVAFWCDPISGHATLYWYRQILGQGPELLVQFQDESVVDDSQLPKDRFSAERLKGVDSTLKIQPAELGDSAMYLCASSLVVGLAGPTGELFFGEGSRLTVL.

This clonotype has a handful of counts. The genes are TRBV20-1 and TRBJ2-5; 11 bases map to TRBD1. This CDR3 is built from 13 residues. The germline V gene encodes CDR1 DFQATT and CDR2 SNEGSKA (reference sequence). Unmatched junction bases numbered 4, after V lost 6 bases and J lost 4 bases. CDR3 bases: TGCAGTGCCGGACAGGGGGCTAGAGAGACCCAGTACTTC. This encodes CSAGQGARETQYF.

This clonotype has more than one count but fewer than ten. The chain uses TRBV5-1 and TRBJ2-3; no clear D gene. Deletions cut 4 bases from V and 2 bases from J, with 8 bases between. Germline lookup yields CDR1 SGHRS and CDR2 YFSETQ. The CDR3 extends over 13 amino acids. The CDR3 sequence: CASSAENTDTQYF. CDR3 DNA: TGCGCCAGCAGCGCGGAAAACACAGATACGCAGTATTTT.

This clonotype was detected a few times. The chain employs TRBV28 and TRBJ2-2; tentatively, D is TRBD1 (6 bases). V was trimmed by 7 bases and J by 5 bases, leaving 14 bases between them. The CDR3 runs 14 residues. Germline assignment: CDR1 MDHEN and CDR2 SYDVKM. The CDR3 spells CASTFGQTTGELFF. The CDR3 DNA sequence: TGTGCCAGCACCTTTGGACAGACAACCGGGGAGCTGTTTTTT.

This clonotype occurred many times. One end of the junction does not line up with germline, which may come from a read error. The rearrangement uses TRBV12-3 or TRBV12-4 and TRBJ2-3; D perhaps matches TRBD2 (6 bases). This CDR3 has 18 residues. The CDR3, as DNA: TGTGCCAGCAGTTCTCCCCGTTGGGTCGGGGGTGGACCAGACACGCAGTATTTT. Encoded protein: CASSSPRWVGGGPDTQYF.

The sample holds many counts of this clonotype. J is TRBJ1-2 and V is TRBV29-1, with 7 bases matching TRBD1. This CDR3 has 15 amino acids. V was pared by 5 bases and J by 4 bases, with 13 bases of the junction left unmatched. Germline-derived CDR1 and CDR2 are SQVTM and ANQGSEA. The CDR3 DNA reads as TGCAGCGTTCGGGACAGTCTAAAAGGCGGCTATGGCTACACCTTC. Translation: CSVRDSLKGGYGYTF. Variable domain in full (rest from reference TRBV29-1 and TRBJ1-2): SAVISQKPSRDICQRGTSLTIQCQVDSQVTMMFWYRQQPGQSLTLIATANQGSEATYESGFVIDKFPISRPNLTFSTLTVSNMSPEDSSIYLCSVRDSLKGGYGYTFGSGTRLTVV.

At least ten counts were recorded for this clonotype. J is TRBJ1-1 and V is TRBV12-3 or TRBV12-4; 7 positions match TRBD1. Trimming removed 5 bases from V and 1 base from J; junction bases left unmatched: 4. The CDR3 length is 14 residues. The CDR3 DNA reads TGTGCCAGCAGTGTCGGACAGGCGAACACTGAAGCTTTCTTT. It encodes CASSVGQANTEAFF.

J is TRBJ2-2 and V is TRBV12-3 or TRBV12-4; 8 bases align to TRBD1. V dropped 5 bases and J dropped 6; count of bases not matched to a gene: 8. This CDR3 contains 15 residues. CDR3: CASSIGQGVAGELFF. Here the CDR3 DNA reads TGTGCCAGCAGTATTGGACAGGGTGTCGCCGGGGAGCTGTTTTTT.

The CDR3 nucleotides read TGTGCCAGCAGCGCAAACCCAGATACGCAGTATTTT. This translates into CASSANPDTQYF. The rearrangement links TRBV5-5 to TRBJ2-3, with D unclear. Trimming took off 4 bases at V and 4 bases at J, with 7 bases between the two ends. Germline loops: CDR1 SGHKS, CDR2 YYEKEE (reference sequence). This CDR3 is 12 amino acids long.

This clonotype was counted a few times. The chain uses TRBV12-3 or TRBV12-4 and TRBJ2-4; D may correspond to TRBD1 or TRBD2 (6 bases each). The CDR3 length is 18 residues. V shed 4 bases and J shed 1 base, with 20 bases lying between them. In DNA, the CDR3 is TGTGCCAGCAGTTACGCCCTTGGGGGGCCTGGCGCCAAAAACATTCAGTACTTC. This gives the protein CASSYALGGPGAKNIQYF.

In this sample, this clonotype turned up many times. The gene calls are TRBV5-1 and TRBJ2-1; D perhaps matches TRBD1 (6 bases). CDR1 and CDR2 from the germline V gene are SGHRS and YFSETQ. The CDR3 length is 15 residues. The V and J ends lost 0 bases and 1 base respectively, with 8 bases between them. The DNA for the CDR3 is TGCGCCAGCAGCTTGGAACAGGGTTCCTACAATGAGCAGTTCTTC. Translating it yields CASSLEQGSYNEQFF.

The rearrangement links TRBV5-1 to TRBJ2-7; D not certain. V lost 0 bases and J lost 2, with 12 bases in between. Germline V gene data show CDR1 as SGHRS and CDR2 as YFSETQ. The CDR3 is made up of 15 amino acids. As DNA, the CDR3 is TGCGCCAGCAGCTTGGGTGGAAGTAGAACCTACGAGCAGTACTTC. This gives the protein CASSLGGSRTYEQYF.

The chain uses TRBV20-1 and TRBJ1-1; D gene ambiguous. V was shortened by 1 base and J by 0 bases, with 6 bases between the two germline ends. Germline V CDR1 and CDR2: DFQATT, SNEGSKA (reference sequence). CDR3 length: 13 residues. The CDR3: CSARVPLNTEAFF. CDR3 sequence (DNA): TGCAGTGCTAGAGTCCCTCTGAACACTGAAGCTTTCTTT.

This chain uses TRBV27 with TRBJ2-1, with TRBD2 identical over 16 bases. V shed 5 bases and J 10 bases; nucleotides not matched to a gene: 5. Germline CDR1 MNHEY, CDR2 SMNVEV (reference sequence). This CDR3 has 15 residues. CDR3 amino acids: CASSPGTSGRGEQFF. CDR3 nucleotides: TGTGCCAGCAGTCCTGGGACTAGCGGGAGGGGGGAGCAGTTCTTC.

The J gene is TRBJ1-5, the V gene TRBV12-3 or TRBV12-4; 7 bases map to TRBD1. The CDR3 totals 14 residues. Losses at the gene ends were 5 bases for V and 6 bases for J; bases not matched to a gene: 7. The CDR3 DNA sequence: TGTGCCAGCAGTCCCCGACAGGGAGCTCAGCCCCAGCATTTT. It yields the protein CASSPRQGAQPQHF.

The chain combines TRBV4-3 with TRBJ2-3; no clear D. The germline V gene has CDR1 LGHNA and CDR2 YSLEER. This CDR3 comprises 12 residues. V lost 0 bases and J 14 bases, leaving 12 bases between the germline ends. CDR3 bases: TGCGCCAGCAGCCAAGACCGGGCCCAGCCGTATTTT. Residues: CASSQDRAQPYF.

J is TRBJ1-6 and V is TRBV7-9; D perhaps matches TRBD1 (5 bases). V lost 1 base, J lost 10 bases, and 14 bases lay in between. The germline CDR1 and CDR2 sequences are SEHNR and FQNEAQ (reference sequence). This CDR3 spans 15 amino acids. The CDR3 loop is CASSLEEGSRSPLHF. CDR3 DNA sequence: TGTGCCAGCAGCTTAGAGGAGGGGTCCAGGTCACCCCTCCACTTT.

This chain uses TRBV5-1 with TRBJ2-1; 8 bases line up with TRBD2. The ends lost 3 bases at V and 7 bases at J; junction bases unmatched: 9. The germline V gene has CDR1 SGHRS and CDR2 YFSETQ. This CDR3 contains 15 residues. CDR3 amino acids: CASSSGTSSTNEQFF. The CDR3 DNA reads TGCGCCAGCAGCTCAGGGACTAGTTCTACGAATGAGCAGTTCTTC.